Sequencing of this TCR beta chain was carried out in a study of OX40 agonist ivuxolimab in advanced cancers. Whole-study context: Patients received intravenous ivuxolimab every 2 weeks at 0.01 to 10 mg/kg. Whole-study results and caveats: Some of the nonresponding patients also showed low levels of normalized T-cell clonal expansion.

A note on this clone: Its specificity is unknown.

This CDR3 contains 15 residues. CDR1 and CDR2 from the germline V gene are SGHTA and FQGTGA. Deletions cut 2 bases from V and 7 bases from J, with 12 bases between. Clones were read by immunoSEQ multiplex PCR, and TCRdb kept only the in-frame ones, dropping some. Of around 80,000 clones in the sample, around 84% were seen once. The sample was CD4+ or CD8+ T cells sorted from blood, taken in a trial of the OX40 agonist ivuxolimab. The clonotype originates from an adult with an advanced solid tumor such as melanoma, head and neck, liver or kidney cancer. The chain carries TRBV7-3 and TRBJ1-6, with D possibly being TRBD1 (5 bases). The CDR3 spells CASSLLGEVNSPLHF. CDR3 sequence (DNA): TGTGCCAGCAGCTTACTAGGGGAGGTAAATTCACCCCTCCACTTT.